The clone carrying this T cell receptor beta chain was picked up a small number of times. The sample originates from a study of CDR3 diversity in severe acne. TCRdb passed the PCR reads through MiXCR, listing each CDR3 protein once. The table records over 70,000 distinct CDR3 sequences, 50% to 65% of them present only once. This CDR3 has 13 amino acids. Trimming pared 3 bases from V and 5 bases from J, leaving 11 bases between. Looked up from germline, CDR1 is SGHRS and CDR2 is YFSETQ. This chain connects TRBV5-1 to TRBJ1-2; no firm D call. The receptor's source is a male donor in good health, without acne. The specimen sequenced was blood. The CDR3 sequence: CASSSPSLYGYTF. As DNA, the CDR3 is TGCGCCAGCAGCTCTCCATCATTGTATGGCTACACCTTC. Full variable domain (outside the CDR3, taken from reference TRBV5-1 and TRBJ1-2): KAGVTQTPRYLIKTRGQQVTLSCSPISGHRSVSWYQQTPGQGLQFLFEYFSETQRNKGNFPGRFSGRQFSNSRSEMNVSTLELGDSALYLCASSSPSLYGYTFGSGTRLTVV.